This T cell receptor (beta chain) was obtained from a study of OX40 agonist ivuxolimab in advanced cancers. At the level of the study: In this trial design, patients received ivuxolimab intravenously at 0.01 to 10 mg/kg every 2 weeks. Cohort: roughly 80% men, mean age around 60, aged roughly 23 to 90. Allowance was made for prior anti-PD-1, anti-PD-L1 or anti-CTLA-4 therapy, and around 44% had some.

Germline CDR1 LNHDA, CDR2 SQIVND (reference sequence). V lost 5 bases and J 1 base, leaving 8 bases between the germline ends. This CDR3 has 13 amino acids. Study results and limitations: Within 6 weeks, CD4+ and CD8+ blood T cells expanded clonally at 0.1 to 3.0 mg/kg.

Produced via immunoSEQ multiplex PCR; TCRdb's table is partial and in-frame only. The top ten hold 0.33% of the sample, which has 70,000 to 95,000 clones, about 92% seen once. For this clone: The antigen remains undetermined.

This TCR was recovered from an adult with an advanced solid tumor such as melanoma, head and neck, liver or kidney cancer. The rearrangement uses TRBV19 and TRBJ1-1; D remains ambiguous. Sequencing used CD4+ or CD8+ T cells sorted from blood, obtained in a trial of the OX40 agonist ivuxolimab. The DNA of the CDR3 is TGTGCCAGTAGTCGCACAGAGAACACTGAAGCTTTCTTT. This sequence encodes CASSRTENTEAFF.